This T cell receptor beta chain was sequenced during a study of T cell changes during pregnancy in multiple sclerosis. The germline gives CDR1 ENHRY, CDR2 SYGVKD. The germline V and J ends were trimmed by 9 bases and 4 bases, with 10 bases remaining between them. This CDR3 spans 12 amino acids. Here immunoSEQ multiplex PCR was the method, and the copy in TCRdb shows in-frame clones only, minus some. There are under 70,000 clones in the sample; about 90% occur only once, and roughly 0.7% lies in the top ten. Sample: CD4+ T cells from peripheral blood mononuclear cells, taken in the first trimester of pregnancy. The V call is TRBV10-3, the J call TRBJ2-1; possible D gene TRBD2, 6 bases. This clonotype originated in a female donor with multiple sclerosis, enrolled in a pregnancy study. The CDR3 sequence is CAIREFYNEQFF. DNA for the CDR3: TGTGCCATACGGGAGTTTTACAATGAGCAGTTCTTC.